A single sample is the source of the 25 T cell receptor beta chains below, sequenced in a study of T cells in localized non-small cell lung cancer. TCRdb keeps only in-frame clones here, not all; method: immunoSEQ multiplex PCR. This sample carries over 40,000 clones, approximately 80% of them seen once, and the ten largest clones take about 15%. The source was peripheral blood mononuclear cells, collected before any cancer treatment. The receptors originated from a man aged 40-75 years with stage III lung adenocarcinoma.

V gene TRBV7-6 combines with J gene TRBJ2-1; D is perhaps TRBD1 (6 bases). Germline CDR1 reads SGHVS; CDR2 reads FNYEAQ. CDR3 size: 15 residues. Trimming left V 6 bases short and J 9 bases short, with 21 bases between. DNA for the CDR3: TGTGCCAGCAGTTATCAAACAGGGAATGGTATTGAGCAGTTCTTC. Translating gives CASSYQTGNGIEQFF.

This rearrangement joins TRBV30 to TRBJ1-3, with unresolved D. V was shortened by 5 bases and J by 2 bases, with 4 bases between the two germline ends. CDR3 length: 11 residues. Germline loops: CDR1 GTSNPN, CDR2 SVGIG (reference sequence). The CDR3 sequence is CAWDAGNTIYF. The CDR3 DNA is TGTGCCTGGGACGCTGGAAACACCATATATTTT.

The chain is built from TRBV4-1 and TRBJ2-7, with 7 bases aligning to TRBD1. The germline CDR1 and CDR2 sequences are MGHRA and YSYEKL. Trimming removed 2 bases from V and 4 bases from J; junction bases left unmatched: 11. This CDR3 region has 16 residues. As DNA, the CDR3 is TGCGCCAGCAGCCAAACTGACGGGACAGAACTATACGAGCAGTACTTC. Translated: CASSQTDGTELYEQYF.

This clone came up once. This chain uses TRBV9 with TRBJ1-4; D remains ambiguous. Deletions cut 0 bases from V and 0 bases from J, with 6 bases between. Germline CDR1 reads SGDLS; CDR2 reads YYNGEE. CDR3 size: 15 residues. The DNA for the CDR3 is TGTGCCAGCAGCGTAGGAGGATCAACTAATGAAAAACTGTTTTTT. It yields the protein CASSVGGSTNEKLFF.

The chain links TRBV6-5 to TRBJ2-7, with D possibly matching TRBD1 (5 bases). The ends were cut back, 1 base at V and 3 bases at J, with 10 bases in the middle. Germline V gene lookup returns CDR1 MNHEY and CDR2 SVGAGI. The CDR3 totals 14 residues. The CDR3 DNA reads TGTGCCAGCAGTTACTTCCTAGACAGCTACGAGCAGTACTTC. Protein: CASSYFLDSYEQYF.

The chain employs TRBV7-7 and TRBJ2-5, with D unclear. The CDR3 runs 12 residues. Germline V gene sequence: CDR1 SSHAT, CDR2 FNYEAQ (reference sequence). V lost 1 base, J lost 7 bases, and 7 bases lay in between. The CDR3 spells CASSLGLGTQYF. CDR3 in DNA: TGTGCCAGCAGCTTAGGACTGGGGACCCAGTACTTC.

The V gene is TRBV29-1, the J gene TRBJ2-7, with TRBD2 matching 13 bases. This CDR3 comprises 13 residues. Trimming cost V 4 bases and J 7 bases; bases outside gene matches: 4. Germline V gene sequence: CDR1 SQVTM, CDR2 ANQGSEA. In DNA, the CDR3 is TGCAGCGTTGGCCAACTAGCGGGAGGGGAGCAGTACTTC. This codes for CSVGQLAGGEQYF.

V and J are TRBV10-3 and TRBJ2-7; 10 bases are shared with TRBD2. CDR1 is ENHRY, CDR2 SYGVKD, per germline. There are 16 residues in the CDR3. V shed 4 bases, J shed 1 base, and the junction held 7 bases outside the gene matches. The CDR3 DNA follows: TGTGCCATCAGTGGTGCTAGCGGGGGTAATTCCTACGAGCAGTACTTC. This codes for CAISGASGGNSYEQYF.

This clone has a count of ten or more. V and J are TRBV7-2 and TRBJ1-6; no clear D gene. Germline assignment: CDR1 SGHTA and CDR2 FQGNSA. V lost 5 bases and J 5 bases, leaving 13 bases between the germline ends. This CDR3 contains 15 residues. Here the CDR3 reads CASSPRGNDNSPLHF. CDR3 DNA: TGTGCCAGCAGCCCCAGAGGGAACGATAATTCACCCCTCCACTTT.

V is TRBV11-2 and J is TRBJ2-7; D gene unclear. V was shortened by 0 bases and J by 3 bases, with 12 bases between the two germline ends. The CDR3 spans 15 residues. The germline gives CDR1 SGHAT, CDR2 FQNNGV. The DNA of the CDR3 is TGTGCCAGCAGCTTAGATCAAGTCAGGCACTACGAGCAGTACTTC. This gives the protein CASSLDQVRHYEQYF.

The genes are TRBV7-6 and TRBJ2-7; TRBD2 matches 11 bases. Germline CDR1 and CDR2: SGHVS and FNYEAQ. V shed 2 bases, J shed 4 bases, and the junction held 1 base outside the gene matches. The CDR3 consists of 14 residues. The CDR3 spells CASSLLAGGYEQYF. CDR3 in DNA: TGTGCCAGCAGCTTATTAGCGGGAGGGTACGAGCAGTACTTC.

The chain carries TRBV11-2 and TRBJ1-2, with 7 bases lining up with TRBD1. V lost 4 bases, J lost 0 bases, and 5 bases stayed unmatched. The CDR3 sequence is 15 residues long. Germline V CDR1 and CDR2: SGHAT, FQNNGV. CDR3 bases: TGTGCCAGCAGCTCAGACAGGGTGCCTAACTATGGCTACACCTTC. It codes for CASSSDRVPNYGYTF.

V and J are TRBV6-5 and TRBJ1-1; no clear D. The CDR3 extends over 15 amino acids. V was trimmed by 2 bases and J by 5 bases, leaving 15 bases between them. Germline assignment: CDR1 MNHEY and CDR2 SVGAGI. CDR3 sequence: CASSYGVAGETEAFF. The CDR3 DNA sequence: TGTGCCAGCAGTTACGGTGTGGCAGGAGAGACTGAAGCTTTCTTT.

The chain is built from TRBV5-1 and TRBJ2-7, with 11 positions matching TRBD1. Germline lookup yields CDR1 SGHRS and CDR2 YFSETQ. V lost 0 bases, J lost 3 bases, and 2 bases stayed unmatched. The CDR3 runs 15 residues. DNA for the CDR3: TGCGCCAGCAGCTTGGATGGGACAGGGGGCTACGAGCAGTACTTC. It yields the protein CASSLDGTGGYEQYF.

The gene calls are TRBV9 and TRBJ1-1, with D possibly TRBD1 on 5 matching bases. This CDR3 comprises 14 residues. Germline V CDR1 and CDR2: SGDLS, YYNGEE. V lost 1 base and J 1 base, leaving 8 bases between the germline ends. Here the CDR3 DNA reads TGTGCCAGCAGCGTACTTCAGGGGAACACTGAAGCTTTCTTT. It is translated as CASSVLQGNTEAFF.

V gene TRBV7-3 combines with J gene TRBJ2-1; D call uncertain. V was trimmed by 2 bases and J by 0 bases, leaving 11 bases between them. Germline-derived CDR1 and CDR2 are SGHTA and FQGTGA. The CDR3 consists of 16 residues. The DNA for the CDR3 is TGTGCCAGCAGCTTAGACGGGCCTAGCTCCTACAATGAGCAGTTCTTC. It translates to CASSLDGPSSYNEQFF.

This chain links TRBV19 with TRBJ2-6, with unresolved D. Trimming left V 9 bases short and J 0 bases short, with 12 bases between. Germline V gene sequence: CDR1 LNHDA, CDR2 SQIVND (reference sequence). This CDR3 has 15 residues. CDR3 sequence reads: CASTRLSSGANVLTF. CDR3 in DNA: TGTGCCAGCACCCGGCTGAGCTCTGGGGCCAACGTCCTGACTTTC. The full variable domain, in which reference TRBV19 and TRBJ2-6 provide the parts outside the CDR3, is DGGITQSPKYLFRKEGQNVTLSCEQNLNHDAMYWYRQDPGQGLRLIYYSQIVNDFQKGDIAEGYSVSREKKESFPLTVTSAQKNPTAFYLCASTRLSSGANVLTFGAGSRLTVL.

The V and J genes are TRBV7-9 and TRBJ2-7, with TRBD2 matching 7 bases. The V gene end was trimmed by 7 bases and the J gene end by 2 bases; junction bases not matched to a gene: 11. The CDR3 totals 15 residues. Germline lookup yields CDR1 SEHNR and CDR2 FQNEAQ (reference sequence). As DNA, the CDR3 is TGTGCCAGCACCGACGAAGGCCTAGCGGCCTACGAGCAGTACTTC. It encodes CASTDEGLAAYEQYF. Combining the CDR3 with reference TRBV7-9 and TRBJ2-7 gives the whole variable domain DTGVSQNPRHKITKRGQNVTFRCDPISEHNRLYWYRQTLGQGPEFLTYFQNEAQLEKSRLLSDRFSAERPKGSFSTLEIQRTEQGDSAMYLCASTDEGLAAYEQYFGPGTRLTVT.

The gene calls are TRBV11-2 and TRBJ1-6; D gene ambiguous. Germline assignment: CDR1 SGHAT and CDR2 FQNNGV. This CDR3 region has 15 residues. Trimming pared 3 bases from V and 0 bases from J, leaving 6 bases between. In nucleotides, the CDR3 is TGTGCCAGCAGCTTTGAAAGCTCCTATAATTCACCCCTCCACTTT. Translating gives CASSFESSYNSPLHF.

This clone was seen a few times. This chain links TRBV18 with TRBJ2-7; maybe TRBD2 (6 bases). The CDR3 is 15 amino acids. V shed 0 bases and J shed 2 bases, with 11 bases lying between them. Germline V lookup: CDR1 KGHSH, CDR2 LQKENI. The CDR3 here is CASSPPGDSTYEQYF. The CDR3 nucleotides read TGTGCCAGCTCACCACCCGGGGACTCCACCTACGAGCAGTACTTC. Combining the CDR3 with reference TRBV18 and TRBJ2-7 gives the whole variable domain NAGVMQNPRHLVRRRGQEARLRCSPMKGHSHVYWYRQLPEEGLKFMVYLQKENIIDESGMPKERFSAEFPKEGPSILRIQQVVRGDSAAYFCASSPPGDSTYEQYFGPGTRLTVT.

The chain is built from TRBV6-4 and TRBJ2-3; D could derive from TRBD1 or TRBD2 (5 bases each). Germline CDR1 reads MRHNA; CDR2 reads SNTAGT. There are 14 residues in the CDR3. V was shortened by 10 bases and J by 2 bases, with 16 bases between the two germline ends. The CDR3 nucleotides read TGTGCCAAAGGGGACGTGACCAACACAGATACGCAGTATTTT. Translated, it gives CAKGDVTNTDTQYF.

The chain employs TRBV4-3 and TRBJ2-5; 8 bases fit TRBD2. CDR1 LGHNA and CDR2 YSLEER come from the germline V gene. CDR3 length: 15 residues. Germline trimming cut 0 bases from V and 1 base from J; bases unmatched to any gene: 1. In DNA, the CDR3 is TGCGCCAGCAGCCAAGATACTAGCGGCCAAGAGACCCAGTACTTC. Amino acid sequence: CASSQDTSGQETQYF.

J is TRBJ1-6 and V is TRBV7-2, with D possibly matching TRBD1 (5 bases). Trimming stripped 3 bases from V and 8 bases from J, with 17 bases between. This CDR3 has 16 residues. CDR1 is SGHTA, CDR2 FQGNSA, per germline. CDR3 in DNA: TGTGCCAGCAGCTTTGGTCAGGGTATGGTTGATTCACCCCTCCACTTT. Protein product: CASSFGQGMVDSPLHF.

The chain carries TRBV7-9 and TRBJ2-5, with TRBD2 matching 8 bases. V shed 5 bases, J shed 5 bases, and the junction held 13 bases outside the gene matches. The CDR3 runs 16 residues. Germline V CDR1 and CDR2: SEHNR, FQNEAQ (reference sequence). The CDR3 DNA is TGTGCCAGCAGCCCCTCTCTGCGGGGGGCGGTCGAGACCCAGTACTTC. Its protein product is CASSPSLRGAVETQYF.

The V gene is TRBV7-2, the J gene TRBJ2-3; maybe TRBD2 (7 bases). This CDR3 is 15 amino acids long. Germline values: CDR1 SGHTA, CDR2 FQGNSA. Trimming cost V 5 bases and J 4 bases, with 16 bases left between them. The CDR3 loop reads CASSEDSGTSDTQYF. CDR3 DNA: TGTGCCAGCAGCGAGGACAGCGGGACCTCAGATACGCAGTATTTT.